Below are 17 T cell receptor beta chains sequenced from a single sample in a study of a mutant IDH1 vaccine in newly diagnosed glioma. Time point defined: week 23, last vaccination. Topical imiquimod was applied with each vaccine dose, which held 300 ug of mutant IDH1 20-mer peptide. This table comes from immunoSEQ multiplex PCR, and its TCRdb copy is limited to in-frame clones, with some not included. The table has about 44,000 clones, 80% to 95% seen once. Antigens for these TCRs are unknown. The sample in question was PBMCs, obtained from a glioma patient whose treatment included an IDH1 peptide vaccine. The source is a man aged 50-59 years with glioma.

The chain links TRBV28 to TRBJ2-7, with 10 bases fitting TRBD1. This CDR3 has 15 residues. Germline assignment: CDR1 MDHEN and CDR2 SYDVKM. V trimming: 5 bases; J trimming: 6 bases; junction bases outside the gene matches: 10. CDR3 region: CASSRLTGTGVEQYF. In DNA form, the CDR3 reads TGTGCCAGCAGTCGCCTCACAGGGACAGGGGTCGAGCAGTACTTC. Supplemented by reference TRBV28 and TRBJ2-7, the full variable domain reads DVKVTQSSRYLVKRTGEKVFLECVQDMDHENMFWYRQDPGLGLRLIYFSYDVKMKEKGDIPEGYSVSREKKERFSLILESASTNQTSMYLCASSRLTGTGVEQYFGPGTRLTVT.

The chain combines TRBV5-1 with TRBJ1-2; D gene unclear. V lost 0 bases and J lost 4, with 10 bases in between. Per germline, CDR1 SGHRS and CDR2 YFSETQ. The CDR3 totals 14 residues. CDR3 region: CASSLGAGPYGYTF. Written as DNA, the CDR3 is TGCGCCAGCAGCTTGGGAGCAGGTCCCTATGGCTACACCTTC.

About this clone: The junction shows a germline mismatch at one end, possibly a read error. The CDR3 protein is CASSIALRGGNEQFF. CDR3 DNA sequence: TGTGCCAGTAGCATAGCCCTCCGGGGCGGGAATGAGCAGTTCTTC. This rearrangement joins TRBV19 to TRBJ2-1; D may match TRBD1 or TRBD2 (5 bases each). The CDR3 is 15 amino acids. Germline CDR1 reads LNHDA; CDR2 reads SQIVND (reference sequence).

As DNA, the CDR3 is TGTGCCAGCAGCTTAGCGGAAGCGGGAGGGTACGAGCAGTTCTTC. Residues: CASSLAEAGGYEQFF. The chain carries TRBV7-9 and TRBJ2-1, with 10 bases fitting TRBD2. Germline CDR1 reads SEHNR; CDR2 reads FQNEAQ (reference sequence). V shed 0 bases and J 10 bases; nucleotides not matched to a gene: 6. The CDR3 totals 15 residues.

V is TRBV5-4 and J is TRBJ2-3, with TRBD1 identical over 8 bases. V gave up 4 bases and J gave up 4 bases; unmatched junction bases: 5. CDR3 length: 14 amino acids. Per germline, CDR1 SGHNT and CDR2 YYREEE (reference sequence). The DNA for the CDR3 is TGTGCCAGCAGCCTGGACAGGGCCGCAGATACGCAGTATTTT. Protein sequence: CASSLDRAADTQYF.

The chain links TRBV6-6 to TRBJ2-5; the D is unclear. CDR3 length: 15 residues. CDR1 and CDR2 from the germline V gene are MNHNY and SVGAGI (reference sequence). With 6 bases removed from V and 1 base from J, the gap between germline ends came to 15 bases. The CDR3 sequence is CASSLLGLSQETQYF. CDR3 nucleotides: TGTGCCAGCAGCCTTCTTGGGCTAAGCCAAGAGACCCAGTACTTC.

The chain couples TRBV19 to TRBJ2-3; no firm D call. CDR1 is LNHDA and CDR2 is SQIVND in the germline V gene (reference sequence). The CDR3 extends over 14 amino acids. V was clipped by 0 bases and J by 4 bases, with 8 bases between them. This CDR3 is CASSIERWADTQYF. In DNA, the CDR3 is TGTGCCAGTAGTATAGAACGTTGGGCAGATACGCAGTATTTT.

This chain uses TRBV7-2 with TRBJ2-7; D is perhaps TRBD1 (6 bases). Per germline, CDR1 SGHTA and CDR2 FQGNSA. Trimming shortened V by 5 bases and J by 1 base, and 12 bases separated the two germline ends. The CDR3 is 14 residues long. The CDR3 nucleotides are TGTGCCAGCAGCGTGGACAGCCCTTCCTACGAGCAGTACTTC. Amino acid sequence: CASSVDSPSYEQYF.

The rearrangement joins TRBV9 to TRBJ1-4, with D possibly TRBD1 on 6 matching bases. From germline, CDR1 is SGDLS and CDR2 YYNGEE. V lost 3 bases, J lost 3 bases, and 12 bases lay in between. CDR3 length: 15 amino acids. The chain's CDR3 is CASSARDMANEKLFF. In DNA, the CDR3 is TGTGCCAGCAGCGCCCGGGACATGGCTAATGAAAAACTGTTTTTT.

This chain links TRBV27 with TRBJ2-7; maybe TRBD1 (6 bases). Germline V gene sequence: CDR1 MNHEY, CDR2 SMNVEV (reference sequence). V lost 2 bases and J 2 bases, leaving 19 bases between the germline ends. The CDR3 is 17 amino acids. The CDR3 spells CASSLGGPGRHPYEQYF. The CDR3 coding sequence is TGTGCCAGCAGTTTAGGGGGCCCCGGCCGTCACCCCTACGAGCAGTACTTC.

CDR3 sequence: CASSLLTSGGEEQYF. CDR3 in DNA: TGTGCCAGCAGCTTACTGACTAGCGGGGGGGAAGAGCAGTACTTC. V gene TRBV7-6 combines with J gene TRBJ2-7; 14 bases align to TRBD2. J lost 7 bases, V lost 2 bases, and 4 bases had no gene match. Germline CDR1 is SGHVS and CDR2 is FNYEAQ. The CDR3 runs to 15 residues.

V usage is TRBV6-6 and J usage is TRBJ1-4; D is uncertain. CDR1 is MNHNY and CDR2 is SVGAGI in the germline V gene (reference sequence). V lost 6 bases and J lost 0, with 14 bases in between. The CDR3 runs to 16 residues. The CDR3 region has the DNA TGTGCCAGCAGACATAACCCCCTTGCAACTAATGAAAAACTGTTTTTT. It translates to CASRHNPLATNEKLFF.

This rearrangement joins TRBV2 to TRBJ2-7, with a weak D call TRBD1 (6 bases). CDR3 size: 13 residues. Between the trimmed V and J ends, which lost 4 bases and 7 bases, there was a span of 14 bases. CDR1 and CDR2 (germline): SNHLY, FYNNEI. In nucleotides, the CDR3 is TGTGCCAGCAGTGCCAAACAGGGTTGGGAGCAGTACTTC. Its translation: CASSAKQGWEQYF.

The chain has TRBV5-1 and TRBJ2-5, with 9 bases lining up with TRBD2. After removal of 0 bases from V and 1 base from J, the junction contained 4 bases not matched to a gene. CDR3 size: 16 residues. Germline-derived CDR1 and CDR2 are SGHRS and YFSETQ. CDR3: CASSLGGGAGQETQYF. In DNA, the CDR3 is TGCGCCAGCAGCTTGGGCGGGGGGGCGGGCCAAGAGACCCAGTACTTC. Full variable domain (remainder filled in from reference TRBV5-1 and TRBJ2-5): KAGVTQTPRYLIKTRGQQVTLSCSPISGHRSVSWYQQTPGQGLQFLFEYFSETQRNKGNFPGRFSGRQFSNSRSEMNVSTLELGDSALYLCASSLGGGAGQETQYFGPGTRLLVL.

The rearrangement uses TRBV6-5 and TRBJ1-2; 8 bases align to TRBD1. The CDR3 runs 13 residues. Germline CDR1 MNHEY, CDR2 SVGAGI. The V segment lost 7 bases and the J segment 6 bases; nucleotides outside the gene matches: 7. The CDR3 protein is CASMTAGGNGYTF. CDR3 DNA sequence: TGTGCCAGCATGACGGCAGGGGGCAATGGCTACACCTTC.

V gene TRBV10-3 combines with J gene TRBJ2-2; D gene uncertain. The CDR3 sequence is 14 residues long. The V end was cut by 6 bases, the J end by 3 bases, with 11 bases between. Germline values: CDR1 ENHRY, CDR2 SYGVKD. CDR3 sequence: CAIRAGRDTGELFF. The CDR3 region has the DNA TGTGCCATCAGGGCAGGACGAGACACCGGGGAGCTGTTTTTT.

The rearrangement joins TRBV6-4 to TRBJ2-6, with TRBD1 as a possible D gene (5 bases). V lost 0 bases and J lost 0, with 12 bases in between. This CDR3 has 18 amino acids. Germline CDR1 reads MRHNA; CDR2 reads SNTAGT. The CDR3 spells CASSDSFTGPSGANVLTF. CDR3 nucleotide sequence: TGTGCCAGCAGTGACTCGTTTACAGGCCCCTCTGGGGCCAACGTCCTGACTTTC.